This T cell receptor (beta chain) comes out of a study of shared clonotypes between healthy human individuals. Regarding this clone: As yet, its antigen is unknown.

Findings of the study overall: Clonotype sharing levels among donors were expected to vary with sequencing depth.

The germline V and J ends were trimmed by 0 bases and 4 bases, with 16 bases remaining between them. This CDR3 is built from 16 residues. Generated by immunoSEQ multiplex PCR, the TCRdb table keeps only in-frame clones and is missing some. The sample records about 820,000 clones, about 91% being singletons. CD45RO-negative, CCR7-selected cells formed the naive CD8 fraction, which excluded terminally differentiated effector memory CD45RA+ cells. The sample consisted of naive CD8+ T cells sorted from blood. The receptor was isolated from a man aged 30 to 39 in good health. This chain uses TRBV5-3 with TRBJ1-1; D gene unclear. TRBV5-3 carries the ORF label, with uncertain function. The CDR3 DNA reads TGTGCCAGAAGCTTGGGGACTAGCGGGAGCCGCACTGAAGCTTTCTTT. Its translation is CARSLGTSGSRTEAFF.